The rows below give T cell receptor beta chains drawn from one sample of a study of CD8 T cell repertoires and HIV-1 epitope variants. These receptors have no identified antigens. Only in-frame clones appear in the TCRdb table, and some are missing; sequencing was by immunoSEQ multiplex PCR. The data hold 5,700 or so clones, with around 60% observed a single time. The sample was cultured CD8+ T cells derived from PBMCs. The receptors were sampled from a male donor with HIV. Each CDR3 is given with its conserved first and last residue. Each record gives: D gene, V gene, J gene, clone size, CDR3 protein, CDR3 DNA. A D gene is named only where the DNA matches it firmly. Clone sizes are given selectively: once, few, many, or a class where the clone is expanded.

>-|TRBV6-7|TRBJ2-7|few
CASKECIHTYEQYF
TGTGCCAGCAAAGAATGCATCCATACCTACGAGCAGTACTTC
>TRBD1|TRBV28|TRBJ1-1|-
CAIRGGTEAFF
TGTGCCATCAGGGGGGGCACTGAAGCTTTCTTT
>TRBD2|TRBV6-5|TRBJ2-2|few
CASSAQGGTGELFF
TGTGCCAGCAGTGCCCAGGGAGGGACCGGGGAGCTGTTTTTT
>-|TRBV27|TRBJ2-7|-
CASSFSNAYEQYF
TGTGCCAGCAGTTTTAGCAACGCCTACGAGCAGTACTTC
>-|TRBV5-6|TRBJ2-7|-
CASSWSENMVYEQYF
TGTGCCAGCAGCTGGTCCGAAAATATGGTGTACGAGCAGTACTTC
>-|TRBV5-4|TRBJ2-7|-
CASSLASYEQYF
TGTGCCAGCAGTCTGGCCTCCTACGAGCAGTACTTC
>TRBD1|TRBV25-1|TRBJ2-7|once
CASISRTGGYEQYF
TGTGCCAGCATCTCCCGGACAGGGGGCTACGAGCAGTACTTC
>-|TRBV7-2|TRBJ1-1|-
CASSLDATGYTEAFF
TGTGCCAGCAGCTTAGACGCAACAGGGTACACTGAAGCTTTCTTT
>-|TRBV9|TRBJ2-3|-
CASSEEGGWTGSVTDTQYF
TGTGCCAGCAGCGAGGAGGGGGGGTGGACAGGGTCGGTCACAGATACGCAGTATTTT
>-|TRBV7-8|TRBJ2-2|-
CASRRDSNTGELFF
TGTGCCAGTCGTAGGGACTCCAACACCGGGGAGCTGTTTTTT
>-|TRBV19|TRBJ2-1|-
CASSEVGFNEQFF
TGTGCCAGTAGTGAGGTAGGATTTAATGAGCAGTTCTTC
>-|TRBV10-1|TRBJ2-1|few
CASSEGGTHNEQFF
TGCGCCAGCAGTGAAGGAGGGACACACAATGAGCAGTTCTTC
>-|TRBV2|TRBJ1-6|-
CASSEGRNSPLHF
TGTGCCAGCAGTGAGGGGAGGAATTCACCCCTCCACTTT
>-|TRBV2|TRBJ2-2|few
CASKSTYANTGELFF
TGTGCCAGCAAGTCAACATACGCGAACACCGGGGAGCTGTTTTTT
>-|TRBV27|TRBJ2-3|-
CASSLGGGADTDTQYF
TGTGCCAGCAGTTTAGGTGGGGGCGCGGACACAGATACGCAGTATTTT
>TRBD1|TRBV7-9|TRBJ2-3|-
CASSSLTGEHPDTQYF
TGTGCCAGCAGCTCGCTAACAGGGGAACATCCAGATACGCAGTATTTT
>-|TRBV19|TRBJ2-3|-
CASSPGWAVSSTDTQYF
TGTGCCAGTAGTCCAGGGTGGGCCGTTTCTAGCACAGATACGCAGTATTTT
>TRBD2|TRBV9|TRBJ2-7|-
CASGPSGRTEQYF
TGTGCCAGCGGTCCTAGCGGGAGGACCGAGCAGTACTTC
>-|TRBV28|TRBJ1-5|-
CASSLISENQPQHF
TGTGCCAGCAGTTTGATCTCCGAGAATCAGCCCCAGCATTTT
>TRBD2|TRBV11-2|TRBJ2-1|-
CASSSAGGREQFF
TGTGCCAGCAGCTCTGCGGGGGGGCGCGAGCAGTTCTTC
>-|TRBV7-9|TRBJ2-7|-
CASSPRGVLDEQYF
TGTGCCAGCAGCCCCAGAGGTGTCTTGGACGAGCAGTACTTC
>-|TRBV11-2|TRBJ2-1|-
CASSFSDFNEQFF
TGTGCCAGCAGCTTCTCGGACTTCAATGAGCAGTTCTTC
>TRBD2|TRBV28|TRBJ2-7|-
CASSPISTSGSSYEQYF
TGTGCCAGCAGCCCCATCTCTACTAGCGGGAGCTCCTACGAGCAGTACTTC